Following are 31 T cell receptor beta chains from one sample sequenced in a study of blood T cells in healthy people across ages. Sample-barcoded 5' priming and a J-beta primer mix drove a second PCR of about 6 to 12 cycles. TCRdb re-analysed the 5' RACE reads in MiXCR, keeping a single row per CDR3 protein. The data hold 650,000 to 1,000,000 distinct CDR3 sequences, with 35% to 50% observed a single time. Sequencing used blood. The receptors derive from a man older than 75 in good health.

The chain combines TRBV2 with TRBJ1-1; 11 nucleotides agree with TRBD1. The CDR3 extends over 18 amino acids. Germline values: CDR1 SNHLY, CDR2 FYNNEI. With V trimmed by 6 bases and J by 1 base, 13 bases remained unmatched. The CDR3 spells CASREGDRGVYGNTEAFF. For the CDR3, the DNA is TGTGCCAGCAGAGAGGGGGACAGGGGGGTCTACGGGAACACTGAAGCTTTCTTT.

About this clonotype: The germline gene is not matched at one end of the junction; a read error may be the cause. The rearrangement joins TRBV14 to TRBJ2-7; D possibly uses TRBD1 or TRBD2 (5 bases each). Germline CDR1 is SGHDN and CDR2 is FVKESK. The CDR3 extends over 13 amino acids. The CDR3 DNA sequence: TGTGTCAGCAGCCCGACGGGACCCAGCGAGCAGTACTTC. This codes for CVSSPTGPSEQYF. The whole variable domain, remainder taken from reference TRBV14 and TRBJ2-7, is EAGVTQFPSHSVIEKGQTVTLRCDPISGHDNLYWYRRVMGKEIKFLLHFVKESKQDESGMPNNRFLAERTGGTYSTLKVQPAELEDSGVYFCVSSPTGPSEQYFGPGTRLTVT.

CDR3 sequence reads: CASSQERRGSYNSPLHF. The CDR3 nucleotides are TGTGCCAGCAGCCAAGAACGGCGAGGCTCCTATAATTCACCCCTCCACTTT. V and J are TRBV4-2 and TRBJ1-6; D gene unclear. The V end was cut by 0 bases, the J end by 0 bases, with 9 bases between. The CDR3 covers 17 residues. CDR1 is LGHNA and CDR2 is YNFKEQ in the germline V gene.

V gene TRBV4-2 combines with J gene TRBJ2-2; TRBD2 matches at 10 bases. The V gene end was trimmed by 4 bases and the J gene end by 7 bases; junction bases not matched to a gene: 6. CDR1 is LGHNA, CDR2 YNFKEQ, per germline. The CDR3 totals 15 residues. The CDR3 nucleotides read TGTGCCAGCAGCCCTAAAGCGGGAGGGGACGGGGAGCTGTTTTTT. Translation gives CASSPKAGGDGELFF.

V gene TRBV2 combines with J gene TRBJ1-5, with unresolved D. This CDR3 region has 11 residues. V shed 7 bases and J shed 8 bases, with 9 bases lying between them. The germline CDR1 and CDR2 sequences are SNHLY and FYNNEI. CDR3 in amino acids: CASNNGEPQHF. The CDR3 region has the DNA TGTGCCAGCAATAACGGGGAGCCCCAGCATTTT.

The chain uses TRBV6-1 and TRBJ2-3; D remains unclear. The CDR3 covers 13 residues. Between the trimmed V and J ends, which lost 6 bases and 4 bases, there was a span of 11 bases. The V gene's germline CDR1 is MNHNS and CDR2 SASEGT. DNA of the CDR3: TGTGCCAGCAGAAAAGGATCCCCAGATACGCAGTATTTT. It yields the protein CASRKGSPDTQYF.

CDR3 amino acids: CASSLVLAGGSSGANVLTF. CDR3 in DNA: TGTGCCAGCAGTTTGGTATTAGCGGGAGGCTCCTCTGGGGCCAACGTCCTGACTTTC. The V and J genes are TRBV12-3 or TRBV12-4 and TRBJ2-6; 10 positions agree with TRBD2. Trimming cost V 3 bases and J 0 bases; bases outside gene matches: 8. The CDR3 sequence is 19 residues long.

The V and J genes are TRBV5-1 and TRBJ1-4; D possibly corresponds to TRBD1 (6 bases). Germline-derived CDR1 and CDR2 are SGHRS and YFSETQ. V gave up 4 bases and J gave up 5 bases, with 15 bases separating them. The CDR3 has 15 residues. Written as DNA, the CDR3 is TGCGCCAGCAGCCGAAATACGGACAGAAATGAAAAACTGTTTTTT. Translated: CASSRNTDRNEKLFF.

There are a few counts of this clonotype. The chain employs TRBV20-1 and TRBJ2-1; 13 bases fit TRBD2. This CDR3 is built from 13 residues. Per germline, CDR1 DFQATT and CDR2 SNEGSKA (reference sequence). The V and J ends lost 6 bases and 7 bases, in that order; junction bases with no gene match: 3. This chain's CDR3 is CSAMGLAGNEQFF. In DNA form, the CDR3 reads TGCAGTGCGATGGGACTAGCGGGAAATGAGCAGTTCTTC.

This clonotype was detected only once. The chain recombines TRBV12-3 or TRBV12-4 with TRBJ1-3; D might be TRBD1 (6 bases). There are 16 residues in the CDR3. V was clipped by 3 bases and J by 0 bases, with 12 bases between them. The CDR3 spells CASSFLTGYSGNTIYF. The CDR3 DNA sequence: TGTGCCAGCAGTTTCCTTACAGGGTACTCTGGAAACACCATATATTTT.

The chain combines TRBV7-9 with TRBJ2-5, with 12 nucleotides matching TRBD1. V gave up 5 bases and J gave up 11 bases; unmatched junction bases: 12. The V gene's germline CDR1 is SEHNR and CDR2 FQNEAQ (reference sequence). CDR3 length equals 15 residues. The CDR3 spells CASSTGTGGNNEQYF. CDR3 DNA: TGTGCCAGCAGCACCGGGACAGGGGGCAATAATGAGCAGTACTTC.

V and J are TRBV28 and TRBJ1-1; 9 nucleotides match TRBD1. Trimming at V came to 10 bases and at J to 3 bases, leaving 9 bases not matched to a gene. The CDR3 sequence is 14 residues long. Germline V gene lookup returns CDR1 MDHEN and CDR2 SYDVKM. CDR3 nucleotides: TGTGCCACTTACCTCCGGGACAGGGACACTGAAGCTTTCTTT. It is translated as CATYLRDRDTEAFF.

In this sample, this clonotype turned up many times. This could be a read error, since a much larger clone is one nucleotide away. CDR3 DNA sequence: TGCAGCGTACCTTTGGTCGACGGCGGGTTCTACAATGAGCAGTACTTC. Protein product: CSVPLVDGGFYNEQYF. V is TRBV29-1 and J is TRBJ2-1, with D possibly matching TRBD2 (5 bases). Gene TRBJ2-7 matches the end of the DNA better, so the J call may be wrong. This CDR3 spans 16 amino acids. Germline V gene data show CDR1 as SQVTM and CDR2 as ANQGSEA.

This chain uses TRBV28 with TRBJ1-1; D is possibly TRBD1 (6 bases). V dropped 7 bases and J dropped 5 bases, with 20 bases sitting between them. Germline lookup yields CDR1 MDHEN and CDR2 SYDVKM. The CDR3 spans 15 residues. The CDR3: CASTLVPGVGTEAFF. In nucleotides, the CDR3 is TGTGCCAGCACCCTCGTCCCAGGGGTCGGGACTGAAGCTTTCTTT.

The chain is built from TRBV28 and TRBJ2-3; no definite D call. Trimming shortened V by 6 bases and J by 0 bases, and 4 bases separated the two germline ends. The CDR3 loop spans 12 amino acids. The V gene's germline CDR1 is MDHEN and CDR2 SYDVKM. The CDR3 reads CASRWSTDTQYF. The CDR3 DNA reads TGTGCCAGCAGGTGGAGCACAGATACGCAGTATTTT. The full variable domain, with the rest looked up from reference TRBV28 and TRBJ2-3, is DVKVTQSSRYLVKRTGEKVFLECVQDMDHENMFWYRQDPGLGLRLIYFSYDVKMKEKGDIPEGYSVSREKKERFSLILESASTNQTSMYLCASRWSTDTQYFGPGTRLTVL.

CDR3 sequence: CASSRQGSYNGQYF. The CDR3 DNA reads as TGTGCCAGCAGCCGACAGGGATCCTACAATGGGCAGTACTTC. V usage is TRBV6-2 or TRBV6-3 and J usage is TRBJ2-1; 7 bases match TRBD1. The J call may be in error: the DNA end matches TRBJ2-7 better. Looked up from germline, CDR1 is MNHEY and CDR2 is SVGEGT. This CDR3 region has 14 residues.

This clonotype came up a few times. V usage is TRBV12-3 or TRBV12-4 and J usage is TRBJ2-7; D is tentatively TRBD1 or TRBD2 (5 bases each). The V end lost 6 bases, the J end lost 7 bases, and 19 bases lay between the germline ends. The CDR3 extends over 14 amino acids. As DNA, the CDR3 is TGTGCCAGCAGCCCCCTCGGCCCAGGGAGAGAGCAGTACTTC. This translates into CASSPLGPGREQYF.

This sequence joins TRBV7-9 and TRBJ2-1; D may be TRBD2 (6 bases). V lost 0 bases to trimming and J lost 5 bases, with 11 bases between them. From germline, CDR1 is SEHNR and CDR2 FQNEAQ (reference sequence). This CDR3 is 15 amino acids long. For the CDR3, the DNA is TGTGCCAGCAGCTTAGCTCCCCCGGGAGACAATGAGCAGTTCTTC. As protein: CASSLAPPGDNEQFF.

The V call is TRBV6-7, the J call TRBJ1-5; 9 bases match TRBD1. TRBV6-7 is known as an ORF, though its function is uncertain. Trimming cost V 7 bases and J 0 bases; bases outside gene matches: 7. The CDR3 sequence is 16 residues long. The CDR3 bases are TGTGCCAGCACCCCTGGGGACAGGGATAGCAATCAGCCCCAGCATTTT. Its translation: CASTPGDRDSNQPQHF.

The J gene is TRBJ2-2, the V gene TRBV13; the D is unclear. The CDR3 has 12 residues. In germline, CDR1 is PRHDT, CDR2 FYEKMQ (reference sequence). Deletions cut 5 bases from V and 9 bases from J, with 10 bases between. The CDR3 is CASSTSTRELFF. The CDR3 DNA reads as TGTGCCAGCAGCACTTCTACCCGGGAGCTGTTTTTT.

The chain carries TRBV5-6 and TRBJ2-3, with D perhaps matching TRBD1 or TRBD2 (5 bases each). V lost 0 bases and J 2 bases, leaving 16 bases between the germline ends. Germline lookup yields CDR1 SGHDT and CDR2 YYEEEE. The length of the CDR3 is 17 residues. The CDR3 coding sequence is TGTGCCAGCAGCTTGGGGGGGTCACTGATCCCCACAGATACGCAGTATTTT. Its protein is CASSLGGSLIPTDTQYF.

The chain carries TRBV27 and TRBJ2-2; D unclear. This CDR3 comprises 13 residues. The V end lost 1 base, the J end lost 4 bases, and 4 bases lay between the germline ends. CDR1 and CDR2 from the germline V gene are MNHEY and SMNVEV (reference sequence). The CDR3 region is CASSLFVTGELFF. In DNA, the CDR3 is TGTGCCAGCAGTTTATTTGTCACCGGGGAGCTGTTTTTT.

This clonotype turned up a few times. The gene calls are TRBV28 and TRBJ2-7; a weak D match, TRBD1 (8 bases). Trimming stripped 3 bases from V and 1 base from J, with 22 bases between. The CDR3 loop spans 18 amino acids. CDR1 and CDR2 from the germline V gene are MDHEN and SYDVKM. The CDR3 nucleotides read TGTGCCAGCAGTTTCAGGGGGCTAGGGGGGGGAACATCCTACGAGCAGTACTTC. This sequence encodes CASSFRGLGGGTSYEQYF.

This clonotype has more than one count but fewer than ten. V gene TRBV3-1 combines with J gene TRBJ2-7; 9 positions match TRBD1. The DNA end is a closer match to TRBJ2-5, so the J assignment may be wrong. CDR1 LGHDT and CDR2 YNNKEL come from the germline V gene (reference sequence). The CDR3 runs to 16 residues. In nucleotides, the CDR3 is TGTGCCAGCAGCCAAGGGGTGGGACAGGGAAGAGAGACCCAGTACTTC. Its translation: CASSQGVGQGRETQYF.

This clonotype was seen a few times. This chain's CDR3 is CASSGQDNQPQHF. DNA of the CDR3: TGTGCCAGCAGTGGGCAGGACAATCAGCCCCAGCATTTT. The chain recombines TRBV6-1 with TRBJ1-5; D gene ambiguous. Germline CDR1 MNHNS, CDR2 SASEGT. V was shortened by 4 bases and J by 3 bases, with 7 bases between the two germline ends. The CDR3 contains 13 residues.

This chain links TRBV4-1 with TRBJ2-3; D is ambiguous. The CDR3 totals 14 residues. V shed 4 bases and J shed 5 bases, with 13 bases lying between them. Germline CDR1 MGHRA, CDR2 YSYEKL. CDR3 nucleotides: TGCGCCAGCAGCCCCAATCAATGGCTAGATACGCAGTATTTT. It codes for CASSPNQWLDTQYF.

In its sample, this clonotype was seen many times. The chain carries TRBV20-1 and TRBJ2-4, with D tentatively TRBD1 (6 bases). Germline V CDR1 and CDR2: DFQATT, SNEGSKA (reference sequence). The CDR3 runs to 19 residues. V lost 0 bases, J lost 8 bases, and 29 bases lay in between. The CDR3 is CSARDRARESRGRRYIQYF. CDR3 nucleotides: TGCAGTGCTAGAGATAGGGCCCGCGAGAGCAGGGGTAGACGCTACATTCAGTACTTC.

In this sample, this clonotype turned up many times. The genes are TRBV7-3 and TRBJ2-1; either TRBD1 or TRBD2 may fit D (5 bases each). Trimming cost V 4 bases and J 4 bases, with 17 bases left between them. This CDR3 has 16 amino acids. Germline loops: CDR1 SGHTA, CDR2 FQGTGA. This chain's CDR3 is CASSSVPGTGYNEQFF. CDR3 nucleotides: TGTGCCAGCAGCTCCGTACCCGGGACCGGATACAATGAGCAGTTCTTC.

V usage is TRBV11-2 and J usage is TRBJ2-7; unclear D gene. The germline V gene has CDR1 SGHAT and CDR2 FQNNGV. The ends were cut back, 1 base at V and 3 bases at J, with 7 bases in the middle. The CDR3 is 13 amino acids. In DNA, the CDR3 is TGTGCCAGCAGCTTAGGTTTCCTCTACGAGCAGTACTTC. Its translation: CASSLGFLYEQYF.

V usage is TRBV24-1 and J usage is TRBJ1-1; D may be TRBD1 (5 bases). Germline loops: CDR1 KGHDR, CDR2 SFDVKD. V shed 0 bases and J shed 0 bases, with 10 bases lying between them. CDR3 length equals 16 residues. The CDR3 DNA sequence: TGTGCCACCAGTGATTTGTCCCAGGGAATGAACACTGAAGCTTTCTTT. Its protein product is CATSDLSQGMNTEAFF.

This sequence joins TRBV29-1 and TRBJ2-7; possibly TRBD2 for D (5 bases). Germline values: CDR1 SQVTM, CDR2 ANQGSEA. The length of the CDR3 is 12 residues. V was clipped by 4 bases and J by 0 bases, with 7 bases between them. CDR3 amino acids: CSVAGNSYEQYF. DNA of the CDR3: TGCAGCGTTGCGGGGAACTCCTACGAGCAGTACTTC.